The 18 T cell receptor beta chains below come from one sample, sequenced in a study of Graves' ophthalmopathy and Graves' hyperthyroidism. TCR beta CDR3 regions were amplified from RNA transcripts. An opening RT-PCR round employed HTBI primers and preceded a second-round multiplex PCR. From the multiplex PCR reads, TCRdb called clonotypes with MiXCR, one entry per CDR3 protein. The table lists around 660,000 distinct CDR3 sequences, about two fifths of them singletons, with under 3.5% in the top ten. Sequenced sample: peripheral blood. All receptors derive from an adult man with Graves' ophthalmopathy.

This rearrangement joins TRBV29-1 to TRBJ2-7; TRBD2 aligns across 8 bases. CDR1 is SQVTM and CDR2 is ANQGSEA in the germline V gene. V shed 8 bases, J shed 0 bases, and the junction held 6 bases outside the gene matches. The CDR3 extends over 13 amino acids. This CDR3 reads CSTGTSHSYEQYF. CDR3 nucleotides: TGCAGCACCGGGACTAGTCACTCCTACGAGCAGTACTTC.

Comment on this clonotype: Given a much more abundant clone one base away, this may be a read error. The rearrangement joins TRBV5-1 to TRBJ2-5; no reliable D call. CDR3 length: 13 amino acids. Germline loops: CDR1 SGHRS, CDR2 YFSETQ. V was pared by 0 bases and J by 6 bases, with 9 bases between. CDR3 in DNA: TGCGCCAGCAGCTTGGTACATTTGCAGACCCAGTACTTC. Translated, it gives CASSLVHLQTQYF.

This chain connects TRBV25-1 to TRBJ2-7; no firm D call. Trimming removed 5 bases at V and 7 bases at J, with 18 bases between. In germline, CDR1 is MGHDK, CDR2 SYGVNS. The CDR3 is 14 amino acids. CDR3 DNA: TGTGCCAGCAGTCGGAGCCGCACCTACAATGAGCAGTACTTC. This codes for CASSRSRTYNEQYF.

This chain uses TRBV7-2 with TRBJ2-7; 10 bases are shared with TRBD2. The CDR3 has 15 residues. Looked up from germline, CDR1 is SGHTA and CDR2 is FQGNSA. V was pared by 2 bases and J by 4 bases, with 5 bases of the junction left unmatched. The CDR3 nucleotides read TGTGCCAGCAGCTTATCGACTAGCGGGTTGTACGAGCAGTACTTC. Translated, it gives CASSLSTSGLYEQYF.

This clonotype was recorded once. The rearrangement joins TRBV10-3 to TRBJ2-1; no definite D call. The germline gives CDR1 ENHRY, CDR2 SYGVKD. The CDR3 contains 12 residues. Trimming shortened V by 3 bases and J by 5 bases, and 5 bases separated the two germline ends. CDR3 protein: CAISDLDNEQFF. CDR3 bases: TGTGCCATCAGTGATTTGGACAATGAGCAGTTCTTC.

As regards this clonotype: Since a much larger clone is just one base distant, this may be a read error. This chain links TRBV20-1 with TRBJ2-7; weak D call: TRBD2 (5 bases). There are 13 residues in the CDR3. Germline assignment: CDR1 DFQATT and CDR2 SNEGSKA (reference sequence). With 0 bases removed from V and 4 bases from J, the gap between germline ends came to 10 bases. The CDR3 coding sequence is TGCAGTGCTAGAGAAGGACGGACTTACGAGCAGTACGTC. Protein product: CSAREGRTYEQYV.

As for this clonotype: Germline and junction disagree at one end, which may indicate a read error. V gene TRBV29-1 combines with J gene TRBJ2-6; 9 bases are shared with TRBD1. There are 11 residues in the CDR3. In germline, CDR1 is SQVTM, CDR2 ANQGSEA. This CDR3 is CSVDPRTGEAF. As DNA, the CDR3 is TGCAGCGTTGACCCCCGGACAGGGGAAGCTTTC.

This clonotype was recorded many times. The chain recombines TRBV20-1 with TRBJ2-5; 9 bases are a match to TRBD1. Germline loops: CDR1 DFQATT, CDR2 SNEGSKA (reference sequence). Trimming took 0 bases from V and 4 from J; bases not matched to a gene: 12. This CDR3 is 17 amino acids long. Written as DNA, the CDR3 is TGCAGTGCTAGAGATCTCAGGGACAGGGCAGGAGGAGAGACCCAGTACTTC. As protein: CSARDLRDRAGGETQYF.

CDR3 sequence: CATKKGVLDTGELFF. CDR3 DNA sequence: TGTGCCACTAAAAAGGGGGTTCTGGACACCGGGGAGCTGTTTTTT. The chain links TRBV10-3 to TRBJ2-2; a weak D match, TRBD1 (6 bases). Trimming removed 10 bases at V and 3 bases at J, with 18 bases between. This CDR3 contains 15 residues. Germline V gene sequence: CDR1 ENHRY, CDR2 SYGVKD.

The chain recombines TRBV2 with TRBJ2-6; perhaps D is TRBD1 or TRBD2 (5 bases each). Germline CDR1 and CDR2: SNHLY and FYNNEI. The CDR3 has 18 amino acids. Trimming cost V 4 bases and J 0 bases, with 16 bases left between them. The CDR3 region is CASSASVGVSSGANVLTF. The DNA of the CDR3 is TGTGCCAGCAGTGCATCCGTGGGGGTCAGCTCTGGGGCCAACGTCCTGACTTTC.

There are many counts of this clonotype. This chain links TRBV10-3 with TRBJ2-2; D perhaps matches TRBD1 (5 bases). Germline V lookup: CDR1 ENHRY, CDR2 SYGVKD. V was shortened by 6 bases and J by 6 bases, with 14 bases between the two germline ends. The CDR3 is 14 residues long. The CDR3 here is CAIRWGTAAGELFF. The CDR3 DNA is TGTGCCATCAGGTGGGGCACCGCCGCCGGGGAGCTGTTTTTT.

In its sample, this clonotype was seen many times. J is TRBJ2-6 and V is TRBV19; D call uncertain. V lost 6 bases to trimming and J lost 0 bases, with 9 bases between them. This CDR3 has 15 residues. Germline CDR1 is LNHDA and CDR2 is SQIVND (reference sequence). For the CDR3, the DNA is TGTGCCAGTAGCTCCCCCTTCTCTGGGGCCAACGTCCTGACTTTC. It specifies CASSSPFSGANVLTF.

This clonotype was counted between two and nine times. V usage is TRBV12-5 and J usage is TRBJ1-3; D remains unclear. V was clipped by 3 bases and J by 4 bases, with 10 bases between them. Germline V lookup: CDR1 LGHNT, CDR2 FRNRAP. The length of the CDR3 is 14 residues. The CDR3 sequence: CASGFGLIGNTIYF. The CDR3 coding sequence is TGTGCTAGTGGTTTCGGACTCATCGGAAACACCATATATTTT.

This clonotype has only one observation. The chain employs TRBV7-6 and TRBJ2-5, with 10 bases identical to TRBD2. The V segment lost 3 bases and the J segment 2 bases; nucleotides outside the gene matches: 6. This CDR3 contains 16 residues. In germline, CDR1 is SGHVS, CDR2 FNYEAQ. For the CDR3, the DNA is TGTGCCAGCAGCTTTCCAAGCGGGAGGGGACAAGAGACCCAGTACTTC. This sequence encodes CASSFPSGRGQETQYF.

As for this clonotype: One end of the junction varies from germline; a read error may be responsible. The chain carries TRBV10-2 and TRBJ2-2; 9 nucleotides align to TRBD1. Per the germline V gene, CDR1 is WSHSY and CDR2 is SAAADI. This CDR3 is built from 14 residues. The CDR3 bases are TGTGCCAGCAGAGGACAGGGGAACACCGGGGAGCCGTTTTTT. Amino acid sequence: CASRGQGNTGEPFF.

This clonotype came up many times. This chain uses TRBV14 with TRBJ1-2, with no clear D. The CDR3 runs 14 residues. Trimming stripped 2 bases from V and 5 bases from J, with 12 bases between. Germline-derived CDR1 and CDR2 are SGHDN and FVKESK. The CDR3 DNA sequence: TGTGCCAGCAGCCAAAGACTCGCACCTTATGGCTACACCTTC. Translated, it gives CASSQRLAPYGYTF. The whole variable domain, remainder taken from reference TRBV14 and TRBJ1-2, is EAGVTQFPSHSVIEKGQTVTLRCDPISGHDNLYWYRRVMGKEIKFLLHFVKESKQDESGMPNNRFLAERTGGTYSTLKVQPAELEDSGVYFCASSQRLAPYGYTFGSGTRLTVV.

The chain is built from TRBV5-1 and TRBJ2-7, with 11 bases aligning to TRBD2. The germline gives CDR1 SGHRS, CDR2 YFSETQ. The CDR3 has 16 residues. Trimming cost V 3 bases and J 4 bases; bases outside gene matches: 9. CDR3 amino acids: CASSSSTSGGLYEQYF. The CDR3 region has the DNA TGCGCCAGCAGCTCAAGTACTAGCGGGGGACTTTACGAGCAGTACTTC. The full variable domain, rest sourced from reference TRBV5-1 and TRBJ2-7, is KAGVTQTPRYLIKTRGQQVTLSCSPISGHRSVSWYQQTPGQGLQFLFEYFSETQRNKGNFPGRFSGRQFSNSRSEMNVSTLELGDSALYLCASSSSTSGGLYEQYFGPGTRLTVT.

The CDR3: CASSIGTGAELFF. As DNA, the CDR3 is TGTGCCAGCAGCATCGGGACAGGCGCGGAACTGTTTTTT. The chain carries TRBV9 and TRBJ1-4, with 8 bases aligning to TRBD1. The length of the CDR3 is 13 residues. J lost 12 bases, V lost 4 bases, and 8 bases had no gene match. CDR1 SGDLS and CDR2 YYNGEE come from the germline V gene.